Shown below are 26 T cell receptor beta chains from a single sample sequenced in a study of blood T cell repertoires in COVID-19. Libraries were prepared by immunoSEQ multiplex PCR; TCRdb keeps only in-frame clonotypes and omits some of them. The data hold about 43,000 clones, with 80% to 90% observed a single time. The material sequenced was peripheral blood. The source of these receptors is a man aged 55 to 69 with active COVID-19.

This chain links TRBV5-3 with TRBJ2-1, with a possible D match to TRBD2 (6 bases). TRBV5-3 carries the ORF label, with uncertain function. Trimming cost V 0 bases and J 6 bases, with 13 bases left between them. This CDR3 comprises 15 residues. Here the CDR3 DNA reads TGTGCCAGAAGCTTGGGGCGGGAAGCACGCAATGAGCAGTTCTTC. Encoded protein: CARSLGREARNEQFF.

The V and J genes are TRBV7-9 and TRBJ2-3; 7 bases are a match to TRBD1. Germline CDR1 SEHNR, CDR2 FQNEAQ (reference sequence). CDR3 length: 18 residues. After removal of 8 bases from V and 4 bases from J, the junction contained 21 bases not matched to a gene. The CDR3 protein is CASSPTSPGGQRADTQYF. CDR3 DNA: TGTGCCAGCTCACCCACCTCCCCTGGGGGACAGAGGGCAGATACGCAGTATTTT.

The chain carries TRBV11-2 and TRBJ2-2; no clear D. V was cut by 8 bases and J by 7 bases, with 8 bases left in between. Germline loops: CDR1 SGHAT, CDR2 FQNNGV. The CDR3 totals 11 residues. Written as DNA, the CDR3 is TGTGCCAGCCTCCTTTACGGGGAGCTGTTTTTT. Translated: CASLLYGELFF.

This chain links TRBV13 with TRBJ2-7; 7 positions agree with TRBD2. Trimming cost V 5 bases and J 0 bases; bases outside gene matches: 4. The germline CDR1 and CDR2 sequences are PRHDT and FYEKMQ (reference sequence). The CDR3 extends over 14 amino acids. The CDR3 reads CASSRRGVSYEQYF. The CDR3 coding sequence is TGTGCCAGCAGCCGCCGGGGGGTCTCCTACGAGCAGTACTTC.

V usage is TRBV5-1 and J usage is TRBJ2-5; 11 nucleotides match TRBD2. The trim removed 0 bases at V and 3 bases at J, leaving 7 bases unmatched. This CDR3 spans 17 amino acids. CDR1 and CDR2 (germline): SGHRS, YFSETQ. CDR3: CASSLGASGRTEETQYF. CDR3 in DNA: TGCGCCAGCAGCTTGGGAGCTAGCGGGAGGACAGAAGAGACCCAGTACTTC.

This chain joins TRBV2 and TRBJ2-7; the D gene is possibly TRBD2 (5 bases). Germline CDR1 is SNHLY and CDR2 is FYNNEI. Trimming cost V 6 bases and J 2 bases, with 8 bases left between them. The CDR3 is 12 residues long. In DNA form, the CDR3 reads TGTGCCAGCAGGCGGGTCGCCTACGAGCAGTACTTC. Its translation is CASRRVAYEQYF.

This chain links TRBV20-1 with TRBJ1-3; D remains unclear. V lost 5 bases, J lost 7 bases, and 9 bases lay in between. Germline V lookup: CDR1 DFQATT, CDR2 SNEGSKA (reference sequence). The length of the CDR3 is 11 residues. CDR3 protein: CSAAGGNTIYF. The CDR3 DNA reads as TGCAGTGCTGCCGGCGGGAACACCATATATTTT.

The rearrangement links TRBV10-1 to TRBJ2-1; weak D call: TRBD2 (5 bases). This CDR3 comprises 15 residues. CDR1 and CDR2 from the germline V gene are WNHNN and SYGVQD (reference sequence). Deletions cut 3 bases from V and 5 bases from J, with 14 bases between. The CDR3 loop is CASSEEREGDNEQFF. The DNA of the CDR3 is TGCGCCAGCAGTGAAGAGAGGGAAGGAGACAATGAGCAGTTCTTC.

The chain uses TRBV10-2 and TRBJ2-1; TRBD2 agrees at 8 bases. V lost 2 bases, J lost 4 bases, and 4 bases stayed unmatched. CDR1 is WSHSY and CDR2 is SAAADI in the germline V gene. The CDR3 runs to 15 residues. CDR3 sequence (DNA): TGCGCCAGCAGTGAGACTAGCGGACTATACAATGAGCAGTTCTTC. The encoded protein is CASSETSGLYNEQFF.

This chain connects TRBV18 to TRBJ2-1; 8 positions agree with TRBD2. The CDR3 spans 17 residues. CDR1 and CDR2 from the germline V gene are KGHSH and LQKENI. Germline trimming cut 3 bases from V and 1 base from J; bases unmatched to any gene: 8. The CDR3 DNA follows: TGTGCCAGCTCACCTTCGGCGGGGGGAGGGTCCTACAATGAGCAGTTCTTC. This gives the protein CASSPSAGGGSYNEQFF.

The V gene is TRBV5-6, the J gene TRBJ2-3; 9 bases align to TRBD2. This CDR3 contains 14 residues. CDR1 is SGHDT, CDR2 YYEEEE, per germline. J was trimmed by 8 bases and V by 2 bases; bases with no gene match: 6. The CDR3 DNA follows: TGTGCCAGCAGCTTAGGAGCGGGAGGCGGTACGCAGTATTTT. It encodes CASSLGAGGGTQYF. Together with reference TRBV5-6 and TRBJ2-3, the CDR3 gives the full variable domain: DAGVTQSPTHLIKTRGQQVTLRCSPKSGHDTVSWYQQALGQGPQFIFQYYEEEERQRGNFPDRFSGHQFPNYSSELNVNALLLGDSALYLCASSLGAGGGTQYFGPGTRLTVL.

This sequence joins TRBV7-2 and TRBJ2-7, with 8 bases lining up with TRBD1. CDR1 and CDR2 (germline): SGHTA, FQGNSA. The CDR3 totals 17 residues. V shed 6 bases, J shed 3 bases, and the junction held 16 bases outside the gene matches. As DNA, the CDR3 is TGTGCCAGCAGTCCGGACAGGGTTAAAACCGGTATCTACGAGCAGTACTTC. Protein: CASSPDRVKTGIYEQYF.

The chain uses TRBV18 and TRBJ2-5, with D tentatively TRBD1 (5 bases). Trimming cost V 2 bases and J 5 bases, with 12 bases left between them. Looked up from germline, CDR1 is KGHSH and CDR2 is LQKENI. The CDR3 sequence is 14 residues long. This chain's CDR3 is CASSPSTVPETQYF. The CDR3 DNA reads TGTGCCAGCTCACCATCGACAGTCCCGGAGACCCAGTACTTC.

The gene calls are TRBV6-6 and TRBJ2-7; TRBD1 matches at 10 bases. The CDR3 is 13 amino acids. Germline V gene data show CDR1 as MNHNY and CDR2 as SVGAGI (reference sequence). V shed 7 bases and J 6 bases; nucleotides not matched to a gene: 6. This chain's CDR3 is CASNQGDRGEQYF. CDR3 DNA: TGTGCCAGCAACCAGGGGGACAGGGGCGAGCAGTACTTC.

V and J are TRBV11-2 and TRBJ1-6; tentative D call: TRBD1 (5 bases). The CDR3 is made up of 14 amino acids. Germline assignment: CDR1 SGHAT and CDR2 FQNNGV. Trimming took 0 bases from V and 13 from J, leaving 13 bases between them. The CDR3 coding sequence is TGTGCCAGCAGCTTAGAAGGACAACTTCTTCCCCTCCACTTT. This sequence encodes CASSLEGQLLPLHF.

The J gene is TRBJ1-2, the V gene TRBV6-5; maybe TRBD1 (5 bases). V dropped 6 bases and J dropped 4 bases, with 15 bases sitting between them. Germline CDR1 and CDR2: MNHEY and SVGAGI. The CDR3 loop spans 14 amino acids. The CDR3 nucleotides are TGTGCCAGCAGCGGGGACTCAATTTTCTATGGCTACACCTTC. This encodes CASSGDSIFYGYTF.

This clone was detected only a few times. V gene TRBV5-1 combines with J gene TRBJ2-7, with 8 bases lining up with TRBD1. Germline CDR1 is SGHRS and CDR2 is YFSETQ. The V segment lost 3 bases and the J segment 5 bases; nucleotides outside the gene matches: 10. The CDR3 length is 15 residues. Here the CDR3 reads CASSSNGQGIHEQYF. In DNA form, the CDR3 reads TGCGCCAGCAGCTCAAACGGACAGGGAATCCACGAGCAGTACTTC.

The rearrangement joins TRBV7-2 to TRBJ2-7; 11 bases match TRBD1. The CDR3 has 16 residues. Germline V gives CDR1 SGHTA, CDR2 FQGNSA. V gave up 5 bases and J gave up 6 bases; unmatched junction bases: 12. CDR3 residues: CASSPTWGQGGGEQYF. The CDR3 DNA sequence: TGTGCCAGCAGCCCAACGTGGGGACAGGGGGGTGGCGAGCAGTACTTC.

This rearrangement joins TRBV6-4 to TRBJ1-2; TRBD1 aligns across 7 bases. The germline V gene encodes CDR1 MRHNA and CDR2 SNTAGT. This CDR3 region has 15 residues. Germline trimming cut 5 bases from V and 2 bases from J; bases unmatched to any gene: 8. CDR3 region: CASSPATGINYGYTF. CDR3 bases: TGTGCCAGCAGTCCCGCGACAGGGATCAACTATGGCTACACCTTC.

The chain recombines TRBV2 with TRBJ2-5, with TRBD2 identical over 14 bases. The V gene end was trimmed by 5 bases and the J gene end by 4 bases; junction bases not matched to a gene: 3. This CDR3 has 15 residues. Germline V gives CDR1 SNHLY, CDR2 FYNNEI. The CDR3 is CASSYGLAGGETQYF. The CDR3 DNA is TGTGCCAGCAGTTATGGACTAGCGGGAGGAGAGACCCAGTACTTC.

This chain links TRBV5-1 with TRBJ1-2, with a weak D call TRBD1 (5 bases). The germline V and J ends were trimmed by 0 bases and 8 bases, with 8 bases remaining between them. This CDR3 has 12 residues. Germline V gives CDR1 SGHRS, CDR2 YFSETQ. In DNA form, the CDR3 reads TGCGCCAGCAGCTTGGACAGGCAAGGCTACACCTTC. Translated, it gives CASSLDRQGYTF.

The CDR3 sequence: CASSLITKGNEQFF. The CDR3 region has the DNA TGTGCCAGCAGTTTAATCACTAAAGGCAATGAGCAGTTCTTC. The chain links TRBV27 to TRBJ2-1; D is unclear. The CDR3 runs to 14 residues. V was pared by 2 bases and J by 6 bases, with 11 bases between. The germline V gene encodes CDR1 MNHEY and CDR2 SMNVEV (reference sequence).

This clone is a singleton in its sample. The V call is TRBV4-1, the J call TRBJ2-7, with D possibly being TRBD1 (6 bases). Germline V gene data show CDR1 as MGHRA and CDR2 as YSYEKL. V lost 1 base to trimming and J lost 6 bases, with 19 bases between them. This CDR3 has 16 residues. The CDR3 here is CASSQGAYTEGGEQYF. Written as DNA, the CDR3 is TGCGCCAGCAGCCAAGGGGCCTACACGGAAGGGGGCGAGCAGTACTTC.

This clone was picked up one time. V usage is TRBV29-1 and J usage is TRBJ2-7; the match to TRBD2 covers 10 bases. Germline CDR1 reads SQVTM; CDR2 reads ANQGSEA. J gave up 0 bases and V 0 bases, and 2 bases lay outside the gene matches. The CDR3 has 15 residues. In DNA, the CDR3 is TGCAGCGTTGAAGAGCCTAGCGGGAGCTCCTACGAGCAGTACTTC. Encoded protein: CSVEEPSGSSYEQYF.

The CDR3 nucleotides read TGTGCCAGCAGCGTATTGGGTAGTAGCGGGGGCTCTGGGGCCAACGTCCTGACTTTC. As protein: CASSVLGSSGGSGANVLTF. This chain uses TRBV9 with TRBJ2-6, with 9 bases that match TRBD2. CDR3 length: 19 residues. V shed 1 base and J 0 bases; nucleotides not matched to a gene: 8. Germline V CDR1 and CDR2: SGDLS, YYNGEE.

The chain links TRBV7-6 to TRBJ2-7, with 14 bases matching TRBD2. Per the germline V gene, CDR1 is SGHVS and CDR2 is FNYEAQ. V lost 4 bases to trimming and J lost 8 bases; unmatched junction nucleotides: 4. The CDR3 is 14 amino acids. CDR3 residues: CASSSGLAGGQQYF. The DNA of the CDR3 is TGTGCCAGCAGCTCTGGACTAGCGGGAGGACAGCAGTACTTC. Supplemented by reference TRBV7-6 and TRBJ2-7, the full variable domain reads GAGVSQSPRYKVTKRGQDVALRCDPISGHVSLYWYRQALGQGPEFLTYFNYEAQQDKSGLPNDRFSAERPEGSISTLTIQRTEQRDSAMYRCASSSGLAGGQQYFGPGTRLTVT.